Listed here are 12 T cell receptor beta chains from one sample, sequenced in a study of shared clonotypes between healthy human individuals. Clones were sequenced by immunoSEQ multiplex PCR, and TCRdb holds only the in-frame ones, with some missing. The sample carries roughly 760,000 clones, approximately 74% recorded once. The source material was memory CD4+ T cells sorted from blood. Subset defined: CD45RA-negative fraction. The origin of the receptors is a woman in her twenties or thirties in good health.

As to this clone: A read error may explain this, as a much larger clone is one base away. Other DNA variants within this sample encode the same CDR3. The chain has TRBV6-6 and TRBJ1-1; tentative D call: TRBD1 (5 bases). V was clipped by 2 bases and J by 1 base, with 8 bases between them. This CDR3 spans 14 amino acids. Germline values: CDR1 MNHNY, CDR2 SVGAGI (reference sequence). The CDR3 protein is CASSYTGENTEAFF. The CDR3 region has the DNA TGTGCCAGCAGTTACACAGGTGAGAACACTGAAGCTTTCTTT.

This clone was counted many times. This chain links TRBV4-1 with TRBJ1-1; D call uncertain. This CDR3 contains 17 residues. Germline CDR1 is MGHRA and CDR2 is YSYEKL. Trimming removed 4 bases from V and 0 bases from J, with 18 bases in between. The CDR3: CASSPSGRVAMNTEAFF. CDR3 coding DNA: TGCGCCAGCAGCCCCAGCGGGAGGGTTGCTATGAACACTGAAGCTTTCTTT.

This chain joins TRBV6-1 and TRBJ1-2; D is perhaps TRBD1 (5 bases). This CDR3 is built from 11 residues. From germline, CDR1 is MNHNS and CDR2 SASEGT. V lost 10 bases, J lost 7 bases, and 13 bases lay in between. As DNA, the CDR3 is TGTGCCACACGGCGGGGGGGTGGCTACACCTTC. Its translation is CATRRGGGYTF.

The chain joins TRBV2 to TRBJ1-1; 9 bases match TRBD1. The CDR3 spans 12 residues. The ends lost 8 bases at V and 6 bases at J; junction bases unmatched: 4. The V gene's germline CDR1 is SNHLY and CDR2 FYNNEI. CDR3: CASGQGLAEAFF. The DNA of the CDR3 is TGTGCCAGCGGACAGGGGCTCGCTGAAGCTTTCTTT. The variable domain in full, completed from reference TRBV2 and TRBJ1-1, reads EPEVTQTPSHQVTQMGQEVILRCVPISNHLYFYWYRQILGQKVEFLVSFYNNEISEKSEIFDDQFSVERPDGSNFTLKIRSTKLEDSAMYFCASGQGLAEAFFGQGTRLTVV.

This clone appeared a single time. The J gene is TRBJ2-2, the V gene TRBV5-1; maybe TRBD2 (6 bases). The CDR3 contains 15 residues. Germline V gene data show CDR1 as SGHRS and CDR2 as YFSETQ. V dropped 4 bases and J dropped 0 bases, with 10 bases sitting between them. The CDR3, as DNA: TGCGCCAGCAGCGGGGGACTGGCGAACACCGGGGAGCTGTTTTTT. It specifies CASSGGLANTGELFF.

This rearrangement joins TRBV19 to TRBJ2-3, with D possibly TRBD1 on 6 matching bases. V lost 5 bases to trimming and J lost 3 bases, with 12 bases between them. Germline CDR1 LNHDA, CDR2 SQIVND (reference sequence). This CDR3 comprises 14 residues. The CDR3 protein is CASSRSGQTDTQYF. CDR3 DNA sequence: TGTGCCAGTAGTCGATCCGGACAGACAGATACGCAGTATTTT.

This clone has just a few counts. The chain couples TRBV5-1 to TRBJ2-1, with 7 positions matching TRBD2. With V trimmed by 3 bases and J by 12 bases, 3 bases remained unmatched. The CDR3 has 11 amino acids. Germline lookup yields CDR1 SGHRS and CDR2 YFSETQ. The CDR3 sequence: CASSWGGRQFF. CDR3 DNA sequence: TGCGCCAGCAGCTGGGGAGGGAGGCAGTTCTTC.

The table lists this clone with a few counts. V and J are TRBV28 and TRBJ2-2; D may be TRBD2 (6 bases). V was clipped by 1 base and J by 3 bases, with 12 bases between them. Looked up from germline, CDR1 is MDHEN and CDR2 is SYDVKM. The length of the CDR3 is 16 residues. The CDR3: CASSLFGSLDTGELFF. The CDR3 DNA reads as TGTGCCAGCAGTTTATTCGGGAGTCTGGACACCGGGGAGCTGTTTTTT.

This clone was seen just once. This chain joins TRBV28 and TRBJ2-6, with 7 bases lining up with TRBD2. Per the germline V gene, CDR1 is MDHEN and CDR2 is SYDVKM. The CDR3 extends over 16 amino acids. With 7 bases clipped from V and 2 bases from J, the junction kept 8 bases outside the gene matches. The CDR3 sequence: CASTFGGGPGANVLTF. The CDR3 DNA sequence: TGTGCCAGCACCTTTGGGGGGGGACCTGGGGCCAACGTCCTGACTTTC.

J is TRBJ2-2 and V is TRBV28; 8 bases align to TRBD2. Germline V lookup: CDR1 MDHEN, CDR2 SYDVKM. V shed 1 base, J shed 6 bases, and the junction held 4 bases outside the gene matches. The CDR3 is 15 residues long. The chain's CDR3 is CASSLLTAGAGELFF. As DNA, the CDR3 is TGTGCCAGCAGTTTATTGACAGCGGGAGCCGGGGAGCTGTTTTTT. Complete variable domain (other parts from reference TRBV28 and TRBJ2-2): DVKVTQSSRYLVKRTGEKVFLECVQDMDHENMFWYRQDPGLGLRLIYFSYDVKMKEKGDIPEGYSVSREKKERFSLILESASTNQTSMYLCASSLLTAGAGELFFGEGSRLTVL.

As to this clone: This may be a read error: a much more frequent sequence differs by one nucleotide. The CDR3 region has the DNA TGTGCCAGCAGCCAACAGCGGGACTCCTACGAGCAGTACTTC. Translation: CASSQQRDSYEQYF. The V and J genes are TRBV7-8 and TRBJ2-5; 7 nucleotides agree with TRBD2. The DNA end favors TRBJ2-7, so the J call may be wrong. The V gene's germline CDR1 is SGHVS and CDR2 FQNEAQ. The length of the CDR3 is 14 residues.

The chain links TRBV6-1 to TRBJ2-7; 13 bases match TRBD2. Germline assignment: CDR1 MNHNS and CDR2 SASEGT. Trimming removed 4 bases from V and 3 bases from J; junction bases left unmatched: 12. The CDR3 is made up of 18 amino acids. Written as DNA, the CDR3 is TGTGCCAGCAGTGGGCGTATCGGACTAGCGGGGGCAGGCTACGAGCAGTACTTC. It encodes CASSGRIGLAGAGYEQYF.